The 25 T cell receptor beta chains below all came from one sample that was sequenced in a study of CXCR4 blockade with PD-1 therapy in pancreatic cancer. Clones were sequenced by immunoSEQ multiplex PCR, and TCRdb holds only the in-frame ones, with some missing. The sample includes 1,500 to 2,500 clones, roughly 54% of them seen just once. Sequenced input: tumor tissue. These TCRs come from a human donor with pancreatic ductal adenocarcinoma.

The chain joins TRBV11-3 to TRBJ1-2; 7 bases are a match to TRBD1. This CDR3 region has 14 residues. J gave up 2 bases and V 8 bases, and 8 bases lay outside the gene matches. Per germline, CDR1 SGHNT and CDR2 YENEEA. The CDR3 nucleotides read TGTGCCAGCCAACAGGGGCCGCGAAACTATGGCTACACCTTC. Amino acid sequence: CASQQGPRNYGYTF. The variable domain in full, with the rest retrieved from reference TRBV11-3 and TRBJ1-2, is EAGVVQSPRYKIIEKKQPVAFWCNPISGHNTLYWYLQNLGQGPELLIRYENEEAVDDSQLPKDRFSAERLKGVDSTLKIQPAELGDSAVYLCASQQGPRNYGYTFGSGTRLTVV.

By share, this clone counts as large. The V gene is TRBV7-1, the J gene TRBJ2-1, with a possible D match to TRBD2 (6 bases). TRBV7-1 has ORF status, its function being uncertain. This CDR3 spans 13 amino acids. Trimming took off 4 bases at V and 9 bases at J, with 13 bases between the two ends. The CDR3 sequence: CASSYGGQSEQFF. CDR3 bases: TGTGCCAGCAGCTACGGAGGGCAATCTGAGCAGTTCTTC.

This clone showed up just a few times. This chain uses TRBV9 with TRBJ1-3, with D unresolved. The germline gives CDR1 SGDLS, CDR2 YYNGEE. Trimming removed 4 bases at V and 0 bases at J, with 14 bases between. The CDR3 has 16 amino acids. The CDR3 loop reads CASSTQALHSGNTIYF. The CDR3 DNA reads TGTGCCAGCAGCACTCAGGCACTCCACTCTGGAAACACCATATATTTT.

This chain connects TRBV14 to TRBJ1-1; D is unclear. Germline loops: CDR1 SGHDN, CDR2 FVKESK. Trimming took off 3 bases at V and 7 bases at J, with 15 bases between the two ends. This CDR3 has 14 amino acids. CDR3 sequence reads: CASSQEMGFGEAFF. The CDR3 coding sequence is TGTGCCAGCAGCCAGGAAATGGGGTTCGGTGAAGCTTTCTTT.

The genes are TRBV18 and TRBJ1-5; D not resolved. This CDR3 has 14 residues. Between the trimmed V and J ends, which lost 4 bases and 5 bases, there was a span of 12 bases. Germline V gene lookup returns CDR1 KGHSH and CDR2 LQKENI. The CDR3, as DNA: TGTGCCAGCTCACGGGTCCCCTCCGATCAGCCCCAGCATTTT. Its translation is CASSRVPSDQPQHF.

This clone has more than one count but fewer than ten. The chain carries TRBV30 and TRBJ2-7, with TRBD1 identical over 9 bases. After removal of 2 bases from V and 12 bases from J, the junction contained 14 bases not matched to a gene. CDR1 and CDR2 (germline): GTSNPN, SVGIG (reference sequence). The CDR3 is 14 residues long. The DNA of the CDR3 is TGTGCCTGGAGTTGGGGAAGGGACAGGGTTGATCCGTACTTC. It encodes CAWSWGRDRVDPYF.

The chain couples TRBV29-1 to TRBJ2-3; possible D gene TRBD2, 5 bases. CDR3 length: 13 amino acids. The V gene's germline CDR1 is SQVTM and CDR2 ANQGSEA. Trimming cost V 4 bases and J 0 bases, with 8 bases left between them. CDR3 residues: CSVGRTSTDTQYF. CDR3 bases: TGCAGCGTTGGAAGGACTAGCACAGATACGCAGTATTTT.

The rearrangement uses TRBV14 and TRBJ1-1; TRBD1 might be the D (6 bases). Trimming took 3 bases from V and 2 from J, leaving 10 bases between them. CDR1 and CDR2 from the germline V gene are SGHDN and FVKESK. The CDR3 extends over 14 amino acids. DNA of the CDR3: TGTGCCAGCAGCCATTCAGGGGCTAACACTGAAGCTTTCTTT. Amino acid sequence: CASSHSGANTEAFF.

The V call is TRBV19, the J call TRBJ2-3; D possibly corresponds to TRBD1 (6 bases). The length of the CDR3 is 11 residues. Per the germline V gene, CDR1 is LNHDA and CDR2 is SQIVND (reference sequence). Trimming cost V 8 bases and J 10 bases, with 13 bases left between them. In DNA, the CDR3 is TGTGCCAGTGGCTTAGCAGGGGCGCAGTATTTT. Protein sequence: CASGLAGAQYF.

This clone ranks as large. V usage is TRBV6-8 and J usage is TRBJ2-7, with TRBD1 matching 8 bases. The CDR3 consists of 16 residues. V dropped 0 bases and J dropped 5; count of bases not matched to a gene: 9. Germline values: CDR1 MNHGY, CDR2 SAAAGT. The CDR3 reads CASSYSVNRGYDEQYF. The CDR3 bases are TGTGCCAGCAGTTACTCGGTGAACAGGGGGTATGACGAGCAGTACTTC.

This clone showed up just a few times. This chain uses TRBV9 with TRBJ1-1, with a weak D call TRBD1 (6 bases). The CDR3 loop spans 13 amino acids. The germline V and J ends were trimmed by 3 bases and 1 base, with 7 bases remaining between them. CDR1 is SGDLS and CDR2 is YYNGEE in the germline V gene. The CDR3, as DNA: TGTGCCAGCAGCGAGACAGGGAACACTGAAGCTTTCTTT. Its translation is CASSETGNTEAFF. The whole variable domain, remainder taken from reference TRBV9 and TRBJ1-1, is DSGVTQTPKHLITATGQRVTLRCSPRSGDLSVYWYQQSLDQGLQFLIQYYNGEERAKGNILERFSAQQFPDLHSELNLSSLELGDSALYFCASSETGNTEAFFGQGTRLTVV.

The CDR3 DNA reads TGTGCCAGTAGGGGCGGGACTGGGGCCAACGTCCTGACTTTC. Protein sequence: CASRGGTGANVLTF. This chain joins TRBV19 and TRBJ2-6; tentatively, D is TRBD2 (6 bases). The CDR3 sequence is 14 residues long. V was pared by 6 bases and J by 2 bases, with 8 bases between. Germline V gene sequence: CDR1 LNHDA, CDR2 SQIVND (reference sequence). The full variable domain, rest sourced from reference TRBV19 and TRBJ2-6, is DGGITQSPKYLFRKEGQNVTLSCEQNLNHDAMYWYRQDPGQGLRLIYYSQIVNDFQKGDIAEGYSVSREKKESFPLTVTSAQKNPTAFYLCASRGGTGANVLTFGAGSRLTVL.

This rearrangement joins TRBV10-2 to TRBJ1-1; 8 nucleotides align to TRBD1. J gave up 3 bases and V 11 bases, and 8 bases lay outside the gene matches. The germline V gene has CDR1 WSHSY and CDR2 SAAADI. The CDR3 sequence is 13 residues long. CDR3 DNA: TGCGCCGGAAGGACAGGGAGAGACACTGAAGCTTTCTTT. Its translation: CAGRTGRDTEAFF.

The chain employs TRBV15 and TRBJ1-2; D is ambiguous. CDR1 and CDR2 from the germline V gene are LNHNV and YYDKDF (reference sequence). Trimming left V 2 bases short and J 7 bases short, with 17 bases between. The length of the CDR3 is 15 residues. The CDR3 sequence is CATSRRLVYPGGYTF. The CDR3 region has the DNA TGTGCCACCAGCAGAAGGCTCGTTTACCCGGGTGGCTACACCTTC.

This chain joins TRBV5-1 and TRBJ2-3, with 9 bases lining up with TRBD1. Germline V gives CDR1 SGHRS, CDR2 YFSETQ. The CDR3 runs to 15 residues. Trimming removed 4 bases from V and 6 bases from J; junction bases left unmatched: 9. The CDR3 here is CASSPGTGYGDTQYF. DNA for the CDR3: TGCGCCAGCAGCCCCGGGACAGGGTATGGGGATACGCAGTATTTT. Combining the CDR3 with reference TRBV5-1 and TRBJ2-3 gives the whole variable domain KAGVTQTPRYLIKTRGQQVTLSCSPISGHRSVSWYQQTPGQGLQFLFEYFSETQRNKGNFPGRFSGRQFSNSRSEMNVSTLELGDSALYLCASSPGTGYGDTQYFGPGTRLTVL.

This clone has more than one count but fewer than ten. The chain recombines TRBV30 with TRBJ2-3; 9 bases agree with TRBD2. The trim removed 4 bases at V and 1 base at J, leaving 6 bases unmatched. The CDR3 length is 15 residues. Germline CDR1 is GTSNPN and CDR2 is SVGIG (reference sequence). The CDR3 here is CAWNPAGGGTDTQYF. CDR3 sequence (DNA): TGTGCCTGGAATCCAGCGGGGGGCGGCACAGATACGCAGTATTTT.

This clone was seen only a few times. The gene calls are TRBV6-8 and TRBJ2-3; TRBD1 aligns across 10 bases. V lost 3 bases, J lost 4 bases, and 7 bases stayed unmatched. Germline-derived CDR1 and CDR2 are MNHGY and SAAAGT. The CDR3 is 16 amino acids. The DNA for the CDR3 is TGTGCCAGCAGTTATCTTCAAGGACAGGGGGCAGATACGCAGTATTTT. Translation gives CASSYLQGQGADTQYF.

On this clone: A junction boundary mismatches the germline segment, possibly from a read error. CDR3 bases: TGTGCCAGCTCGGACAGGCAGAACACTGAAGCTTTTTTT. The encoded protein is CASSDRQNTEAFF. V and J are TRBV18 and TRBJ1-1, with 7 bases fitting TRBD1. The germline V gene has CDR1 KGHSH and CDR2 LQKENI. The CDR3 has 13 amino acids.

The rearrangement joins TRBV5-1 to TRBJ2-3, with 14 bases matching TRBD2. The CDR3 extends over 17 amino acids. Germline CDR1 reads SGHRS; CDR2 reads YFSETQ. The ends lost 4 bases at V and 3 bases at J; junction bases unmatched: 7. The CDR3 here is CASSRLGTSGGTDTQYF. For the CDR3, the DNA is TGCGCCAGCAGCCGGCTCGGGACTAGCGGGGGAACAGATACGCAGTATTTT.

This clone appeared a few times. The genes are TRBV28 and TRBJ1-6; maybe TRBD1 (6 bases). The CDR3 is 16 residues long. CDR1 MDHEN and CDR2 SYDVKM come from the germline V gene. V was shortened by 5 bases and J by 9 bases, with 20 bases between the two germline ends. The CDR3 coding sequence is TGTGCCAGCAGTCCCCCTGGGGTTACAGGGAGTTCACCCCTCCACTTT. Protein sequence: CASSPPGVTGSSPLHF.

By frequency in the sample, this clone is medium-sized. This sequence joins TRBV6-8 and TRBJ2-1, with D possibly TRBD1 on 6 matching bases. With 6 bases removed from V and 4 bases from J, the gap between germline ends came to 10 bases. Germline assignment: CDR1 MNHGY and CDR2 SAAAGT. The CDR3 sequence is 13 residues long. CDR3 residues: CASSDTGYNEQFF. CDR3 in DNA: TGTGCCAGCAGCGATACAGGGTACAATGAGCAGTTCTTC.

The chain is built from TRBV6-8 and TRBJ1-1; D is uncertain. V was pared by 5 bases and J by 3 bases, with 10 bases between. The CDR3 contains 13 residues. The germline gives CDR1 MNHGY, CDR2 SAAAGT. CDR3 sequence (DNA): TGTGCCAGCAGTACCCGGAGTTACACTGAAGCTTTCTTT. As protein: CASSTRSYTEAFF.

CDR3 protein: CASSLMRSTDTQYF. The CDR3 bases are TGTGCCAGCAGCTTAATGAGGAGCACAGATACGCAGTATTTT. The V and J genes are TRBV7-7 and TRBJ2-3; no firm D call. Germline V CDR1 and CDR2: SSHAT, FNYEAQ (reference sequence). V lost 2 bases to trimming and J lost 0 bases, with 6 bases between them. CDR3 length: 14 amino acids.

This clone was counted only a few times. The chain couples TRBV6-8 to TRBJ1-1; D ambiguous. Trimming took off 8 bases at V and 4 bases at J, with 26 bases between the two ends. The CDR3 length is 17 residues. CDR1 MNHGY and CDR2 SAAAGT come from the germline V gene. The CDR3 nucleotides read TGTGCCAGCTTAAAGTTCGCAGGCGCCTTCATGGGCACTGAAGCTTTCTTT. Translation: CASLKFAGAFMGTEAFF.

V and J are TRBV6-8 and TRBJ2-3; TRBD2 is a possible D gene (6 bases). CDR1 is MNHGY and CDR2 is SAAAGT in the germline V gene. V was cut by 0 bases and J by 4 bases, with 17 bases left in between. This CDR3 comprises 17 residues. Written as DNA, the CDR3 is TGTGCCAGCAGTTACTCTATGGCTAGCGTTGGTGCAGATACGCAGTATTTT. Translating gives CASSYSMASVGADTQYF.